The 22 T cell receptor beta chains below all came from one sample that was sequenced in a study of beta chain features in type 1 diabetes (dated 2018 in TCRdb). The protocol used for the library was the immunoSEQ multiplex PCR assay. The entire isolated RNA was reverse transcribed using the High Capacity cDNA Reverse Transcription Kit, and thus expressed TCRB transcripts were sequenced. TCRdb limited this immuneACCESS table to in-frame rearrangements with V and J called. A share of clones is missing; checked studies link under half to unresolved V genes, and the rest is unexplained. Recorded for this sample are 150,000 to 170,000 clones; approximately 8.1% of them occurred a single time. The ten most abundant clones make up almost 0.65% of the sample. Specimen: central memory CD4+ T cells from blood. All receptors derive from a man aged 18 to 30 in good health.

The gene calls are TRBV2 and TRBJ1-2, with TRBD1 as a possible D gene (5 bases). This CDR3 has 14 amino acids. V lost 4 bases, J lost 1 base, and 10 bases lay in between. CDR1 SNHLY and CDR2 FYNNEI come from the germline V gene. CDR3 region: CASSAGPRNYGYTF. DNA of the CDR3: TGTGCCAGCAGTGCAGGGCCCCGTAACTATGGCTACACCTTC.

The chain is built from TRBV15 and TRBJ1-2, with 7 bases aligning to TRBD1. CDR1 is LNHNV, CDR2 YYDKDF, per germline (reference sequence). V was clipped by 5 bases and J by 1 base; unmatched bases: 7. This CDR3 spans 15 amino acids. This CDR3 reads CATSGSSGGNYGYTF. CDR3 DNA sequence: TGTGCCACCAGCGGGTCTTCAGGGGGTAACTATGGCTACACCTTC.

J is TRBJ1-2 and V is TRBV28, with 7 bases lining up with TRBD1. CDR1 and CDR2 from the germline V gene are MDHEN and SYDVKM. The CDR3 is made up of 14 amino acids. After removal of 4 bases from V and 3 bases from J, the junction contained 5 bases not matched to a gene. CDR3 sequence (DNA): TGTGCCAGCAGTTCCCCAGGGGGAGACTATGGCTACACCTTC. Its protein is CASSSPGGDYGYTF.

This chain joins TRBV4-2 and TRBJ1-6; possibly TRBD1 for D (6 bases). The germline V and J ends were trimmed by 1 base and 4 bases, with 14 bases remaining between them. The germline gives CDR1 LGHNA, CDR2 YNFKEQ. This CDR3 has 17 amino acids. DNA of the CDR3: TGTGCCAGCAGCCAAGTGAGGGGGGGAGCGTATAATTCACCCCTCCACTTT. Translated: CASSQVRGGAYNSPLHF.

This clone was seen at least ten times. CDR3 DNA: TGTGCCAGCAGCCCGGGACAGGGTCCGCCAGATACGCAGTATTTT. This gives the protein CASSPGQGPPDTQYF. The rearrangement joins TRBV7-2 to TRBJ2-3; 9 bases align to TRBD1. This CDR3 is 15 amino acids long. CDR1 is SGHTA, CDR2 FQGNSA, per germline. V shed 5 bases, J shed 4 bases, and the junction held 7 bases outside the gene matches. The full variable domain, rest sourced from reference TRBV7-2 and TRBJ2-3, is GAGVSQSPSNKVTEKGKDVELRCDPISGHTALYWYRQSLGQGLEFLIYFQGNSAPDKSGLPSDRFSAERTGGSVSTLTIQRTQQEDSAVYLCASSPGQGPPDTQYFGPGTRLTVL.

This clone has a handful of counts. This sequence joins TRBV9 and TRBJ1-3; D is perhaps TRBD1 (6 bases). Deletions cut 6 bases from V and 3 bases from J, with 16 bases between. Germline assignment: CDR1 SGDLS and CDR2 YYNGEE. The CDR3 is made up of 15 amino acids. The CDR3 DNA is TGTGCCAGCAACTTAGCAGGGGATTTTGGAAACACCATATATTTT. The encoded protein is CASNLAGDFGNTIYF.

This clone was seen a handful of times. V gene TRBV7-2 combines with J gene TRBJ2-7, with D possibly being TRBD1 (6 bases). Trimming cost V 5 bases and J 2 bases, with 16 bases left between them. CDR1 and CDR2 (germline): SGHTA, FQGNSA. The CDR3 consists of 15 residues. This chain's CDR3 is CASSARPGHPYEQYF. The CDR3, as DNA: TGTGCCAGCAGCGCACGGCCGGGACACCCCTACGAGCAGTACTTC.

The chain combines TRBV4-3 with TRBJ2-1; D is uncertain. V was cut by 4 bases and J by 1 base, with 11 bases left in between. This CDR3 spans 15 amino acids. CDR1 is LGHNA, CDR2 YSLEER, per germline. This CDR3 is CASSRVGVSYNEQFF. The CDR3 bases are TGCGCCAGCAGCCGTGTCGGAGTGTCCTACAATGAGCAGTTCTTC.

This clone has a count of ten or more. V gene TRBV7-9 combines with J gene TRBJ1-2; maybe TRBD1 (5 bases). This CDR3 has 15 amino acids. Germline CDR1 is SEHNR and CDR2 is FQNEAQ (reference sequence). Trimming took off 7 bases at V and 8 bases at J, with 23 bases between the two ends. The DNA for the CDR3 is TGTGCCAGCACCACGGGGCAGCGGGAAGGGCGCGGCTACACCTTC. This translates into CASTTGQREGRGYTF.

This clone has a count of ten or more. CDR3 sequence: CASSLNSDTQYF. The CDR3 DNA sequence: TGCGCCAGCAGCCTAAATTCAGATACGCAGTATTTT. The J gene is TRBJ2-3, the V gene TRBV5-1; D not certain. V shed 4 bases and J shed 4 bases, with 7 bases lying between them. CDR3 length equals 12 residues. Looked up from germline, CDR1 is SGHRS and CDR2 is YFSETQ.

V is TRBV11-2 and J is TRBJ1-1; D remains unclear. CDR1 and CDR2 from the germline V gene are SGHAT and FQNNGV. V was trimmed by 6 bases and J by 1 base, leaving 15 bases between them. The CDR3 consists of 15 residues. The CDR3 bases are TGTGCCAGCAGTCGAGGTAGAGCCCAGAACACTGAAGCTTTCTTT. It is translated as CASSRGRAQNTEAFF.

The CDR3 protein is CASSQDEYPIYEQYF. The CDR3 nucleotides read TGCGCCAGCAGCCAAGACGAGTACCCGATTTACGAGCAGTACTTC. The rearrangement uses TRBV4-3 and TRBJ2-7; no clear D. The CDR3 sequence is 15 residues long. V lost 0 bases to trimming and J lost 4 bases, with 13 bases between them. CDR1 is LGHNA, CDR2 YSLEER, per germline.

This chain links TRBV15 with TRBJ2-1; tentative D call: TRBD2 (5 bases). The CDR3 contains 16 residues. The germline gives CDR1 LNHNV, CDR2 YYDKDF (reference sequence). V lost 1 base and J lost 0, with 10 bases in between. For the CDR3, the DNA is TGTGCCACCAGCAGAGGGGAAGGGAGCTCCTACAATGAGCAGTTCTTC. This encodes CATSRGEGSSYNEQFF.

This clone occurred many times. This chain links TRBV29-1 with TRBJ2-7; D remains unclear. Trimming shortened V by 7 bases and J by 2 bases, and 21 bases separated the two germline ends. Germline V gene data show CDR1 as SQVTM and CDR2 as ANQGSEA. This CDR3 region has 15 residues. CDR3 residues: CSAALFGVGTYEQYF. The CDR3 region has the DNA TGCAGCGCAGCGTTGTTCGGAGTAGGAACCTACGAGCAGTACTTC.

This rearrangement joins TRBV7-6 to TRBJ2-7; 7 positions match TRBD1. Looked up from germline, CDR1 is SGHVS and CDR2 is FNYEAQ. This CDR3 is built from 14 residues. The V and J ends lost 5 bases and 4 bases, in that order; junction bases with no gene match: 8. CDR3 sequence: CASSRRQGHYEQYF. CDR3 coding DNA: TGTGCCAGCAGCAGAAGACAGGGCCATTACGAGCAGTACTTC.

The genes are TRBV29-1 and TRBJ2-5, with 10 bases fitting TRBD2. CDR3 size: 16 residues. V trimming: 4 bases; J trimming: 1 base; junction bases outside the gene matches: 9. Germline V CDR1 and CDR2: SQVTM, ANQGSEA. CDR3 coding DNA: TGCAGCGTTGGGAAAGCGGGGGGGCGAATCCAAGAGACCCAGTACTTC. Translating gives CSVGKAGGRIQETQYF.

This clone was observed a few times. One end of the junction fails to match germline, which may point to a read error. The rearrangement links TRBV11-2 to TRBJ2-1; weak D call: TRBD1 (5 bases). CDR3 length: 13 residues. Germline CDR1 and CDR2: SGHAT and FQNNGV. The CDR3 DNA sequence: TGTGCCAGCACCTTAATGTCCAGGGATGAGCAGTTCTTC. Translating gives CASTLMSRDEQFF.

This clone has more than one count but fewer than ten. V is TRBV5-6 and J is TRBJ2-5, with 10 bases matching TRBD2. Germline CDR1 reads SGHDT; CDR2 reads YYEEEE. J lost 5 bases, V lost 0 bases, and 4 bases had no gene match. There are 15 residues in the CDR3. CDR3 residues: CASSLATTSGETQYF. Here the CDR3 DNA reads TGTGCCAGCAGCTTGGCCACGACTAGCGGGGAGACCCAGTACTTC.

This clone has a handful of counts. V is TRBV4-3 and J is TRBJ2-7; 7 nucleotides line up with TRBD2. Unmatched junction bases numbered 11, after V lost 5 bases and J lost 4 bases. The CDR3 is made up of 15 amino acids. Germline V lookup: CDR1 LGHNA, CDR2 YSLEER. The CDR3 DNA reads TGCGCCAGCAGCGGGGGGGTGGGGGATAGGTACGAGCAGTACTTC. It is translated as CASSGGVGDRYEQYF.

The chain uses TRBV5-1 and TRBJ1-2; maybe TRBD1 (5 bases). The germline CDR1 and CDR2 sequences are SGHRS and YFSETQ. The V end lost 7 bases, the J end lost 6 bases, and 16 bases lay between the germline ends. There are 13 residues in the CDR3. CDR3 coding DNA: TGCGCCAGCTCGACTCCCCAGGGTAATGGCTACACCTTC. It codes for CASSTPQGNGYTF.

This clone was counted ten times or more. CDR3 loop: CASSAQGGGTEAFF. For the CDR3, the DNA is TGTGCCAGCAGCGCCCAGGGGGGCGGGACTGAAGCTTTCTTT. This chain uses TRBV7-2 with TRBJ1-1; the match to TRBD1 covers 7 bases. Germline V lookup: CDR1 SGHTA, CDR2 FQGNSA. The CDR3 is 14 amino acids. With V trimmed by 5 bases and J by 5 bases, 8 bases remained unmatched.

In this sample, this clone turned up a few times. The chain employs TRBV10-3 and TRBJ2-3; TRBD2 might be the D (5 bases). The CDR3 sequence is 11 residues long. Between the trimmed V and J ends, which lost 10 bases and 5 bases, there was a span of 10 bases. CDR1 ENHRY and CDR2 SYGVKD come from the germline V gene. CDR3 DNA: TGTGCCACCGACCGGGGAGATACGCAGTATTTT. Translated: CATDRGDTQYF.